What follows is one T cell receptor beta chain and its context. The antigen it recognizes is unknown. Spanning cysteine to phenylalanine, the CDR3 consists of 21 amino acids. Only the CDR3 region is kept as DNA, spanning 63 bases read in frame from base 1. CDR1 and CDR2 (MNHNS, SASEGT) derive from the germline V gene. Trimming accounts for 0 bases at V and 0 bases at J, while the number of junction bases matched to no gene is 18. This entry belongs to a study of cytomegalovirus exposure and HLA in healthy donors (dated by TCRdb to about 2017). Regarding the complete study: An earlier analysis of roughly 500 of the donors reported roughly 270 Gb of sequence data and more than 90 million unique TCR beta sequences from roughly 200 million T cells. An early release that covered more than 550 HLA-typed donors contained 250 to 350 gigabases of sequencing data and 70 million to 100 million unique TCR sequences. The genetic ancestry cluster associated with self-reported Caucasian donors included about 84% of the approximately 410 genotyped donors. The aim of the study was to test whether cataloging public T cell receptors could identify signatures of past pathogen exposure. The T cell repertoires of around 730 subjects were profiled by immunosequencing and related to cytomegalovirus serostatus. A separate validation cohort of 100 to 150 different subjects was used in addition to the approximately 670-subject first cohort. To predict cytomegalovirus infection status, the study brought together high-throughput TCR immunosequencing, statistical association of individual TCRs with disease status, and machine learning. In a later analysis, previously published TCR beta repertoires from 670 or so donors were re-analyzed and high-resolution HLA genotyping was added so that TCR occurrence patterns could be studied. The later analysis used no new phenotypic data to find candidate immune exposures, relying instead on TCR beta sequences and their occurrence across donors. In an earlier analysis of several hundred of the donors, high-throughput TCR beta sequencing was used to judge whether each TCR beta V gene segment behaved as functional or pseudogenic. Alongside the repertoire data, information on donor age, sex, ethnicity and CMV serostatus was compiled. A later genetic analysis used genome-wide SNP genotypes for about 65% of the 666 donors, treating that subset as a discovery cohort. Every repertoire in the discovery cohort had been generated on one and the same sequencing platform. Class I and class II HLA loci were covered by the typing at four-digit resolution. The number of donors typed differed by locus, with roughly 629-640 for A, B, C, DRB1 and DQB1, approximately 500 for DQA1, over 600 for DPA1, and some 470 for DPB1. Several DR-DQ haplotypes were treated as single units for association and clustering because of strong linkage in the cohort. Among about 390 genotyped donors of the cohort, an average of about 240,000 unique TCR beta nucleotide sequences were sequenced per donor, around a sixth of them non-productive. The paper's findings and limits, for the study overall: The 87-base-pair reads could not distinguish some IMGT-functional V segments, including TRBV6-2 and TRBV6-3, so those segments were excluded. In a later analysis, HLA-associated TCR beta chains showed more clonal expansion and lower generation probabilities than non-associated chains that were equally common. The study listed 150 to 200 TCR beta chains as associated with cytomegalovirus. Only TCR beta chains were sequenced in this cohort, and the absence of alpha or paired-chain data limited detectable features. Assigning TCR associations to individual alleles was difficult when HLA alleles, especially DR and DQ, strongly co-occurred. A later analysis found that TCR association rates varied across HLA loci, with DRB1 alleles showing the most associated TCRs and HLA-C alleles the fewest. According to the authors, the approach could potentially be generalized to other disease states and immunological phenotypes. A later analysis associated some 17,000 TCR beta sequences with specific HLA alleles at a false discovery rate of 0.05. In a later genetic analysis, fewer N-insertions in productive TCRs were reported among donors in an Asian-associated ancestry cluster than the roughly 710-donor mean. Presence/absence analyses assumed roughly uniform sequencing depth across donors, an assumption that may not hold. CMV serostatus was the only immune exposure information available for the cohort. The classifier was reported to diagnose cytomegalovirus status with high specificity and sensitivity in both the original and validation cohorts. A further reported finding was that TCR beta sequences accurately predicted the HLA-A and HLA-B alleles for most subjects in the first cohort. Because HLA typing was unavailable for some donors at each locus, only the typed subset was used in association tests. In vitro tests confirmed that a few of the cytomegalovirus-associated TCR beta chains recognize cytomegalovirus antigens. While some public TCRs were present in many individuals, most TCR sequences turned up only very rarely across donors. A cluster of highly shared sequence variants was judged likely to be a technical artifact of the sequencing pipeline. According to a later analysis, parvovirus B19, influenza, CMV and Epstein-Barr virus appeared linked to several top co-occurrence clusters. Correlated functional status among segregating V segments might reflect linkage disequilibrium, but an unknown experimental factor could not be ruled out. Because counts were too low, about 18 rarely observed V segments, including chromosome 9 orphons, were excluded from the earlier analysis of some 590 of the donors. According to a later analysis, most CMV-associated TCR beta chains appeared to be HLA-restricted, and the HLA associations seemed to be driven largely by CMV exposure. An earlier analysis of 587 of the donors showed that most TCR beta V segments appeared in productive rearrangements either about 87% or about 30% of the time, which broadly matched IMGT annotations. An association between a missense DCLRE1C variant and V-gene and J-gene trimming of TCR beta chains was found in a later genetic analysis and replicated in an independent cohort.

The cohort consisted of more than 650 healthy bone marrow donors. At the time of sampling, every cohort member was nominally healthy, though immune exposures that went unrecorded were likely present. The donor was CMV seronegative and was included in the group of a few hundred seronegative cohort members. Every donor gave a peripheral blood sample, and the peripheral blood mononuclear cells from that sample were used for TCR beta sequencing. The Qiagen DNeasy Blood Extraction Kit was used to extract genomic DNA from the blood cell samples. Library preparation employed the immunoSEQ multiplex PCR assay. The multiplex PCR relied on a mix of 60 forward primers for TCR Vbeta segments and 13 reverse primers for TCR Jbeta segments. The CDR3 region of rearranged TCR beta genes was amplified from genomic DNA with a multiplex PCR assay. The amplified TCR beta libraries were sequenced on the Illumina HiSeq System as 87-base-pair reads. In the original analysis: A later analysis tallied 75 million to 95 million unique TCR beta chains across the 610 or so repertoires, and some 10 million of those chains were shared by two or more donors. A nearest-neighbor algorithm error-corrected the raw reads and collapsed the reads into unique sequences, merging closely related sequences to remove PCR and sequencing errors. Alignment of CDR3 sequences to IMGT reference sequences was used to assign V, D and J gene segments. Each retained sequence needed at least a six-nucleotide match to both a V gene segment and a J gene segment. A rearrangement counted as productive if the CDR3 had no stop codons and remained in frame with V and J, and every other rearrangement counted as non-productive. CDR3 was defined by IMGT convention, running from the second conserved V-encoded cysteine to the conserved J-encoded phenylalanine. In an earlier analysis of roughly 580 of the donors, sequences lacking an unambiguous match to a single V gene segment were excluded. In an earlier analysis of several hundred of the donors, a V segment was called functional when productive rearrangements were above 56.7%, and segregating when the standard deviation between donors exceeded 5%. A statistical classification framework was developed to diagnose cytomegalovirus status using the catalog of TCR beta chain sequences. In a later analysis, TCR nucleotide sequences were compared against IMGT/GENE-DB human TR gene sequences so that V and J genes could be assigned. The TCRdist pipeline was used in a later analysis to assign CDR3 sequences and most-parsimonious VDJ recombination scenarios. In a later analysis, every TCR beta chain was defined by the combination of its CDR3 amino acid sequence and its V-gene family, and reads without a unique V-gene family were dropped. In a later analysis, fewer than 600 highly shared, low-generation-probability nucleotide sequences were removed to address suspected cross-contamination and a sequencing artifact. A later analysis calculated a clonal expansion index for each public chain from normalized within-repertoire ranks of inferred template counts. In a later analysis, generation probabilities were computed with a VDJ recombination model fitted to out-of-frame rearrangements, and the resulting probabilities were checked against IGoR. Hypergeometric tests were used in a later analysis to score TCR-TCR, TCR-HLA and TCR-CMV co-occurrence, with a repertoire-size bias correction applied to the TCR pairs. In a later analysis, false discovery rates were estimated by permuting HLA or CMV assignments 20 times. A later analysis grouped co-occurring TCRs with DBSCAN, adding TCRdist sequence similarity when clustering within HLA-allele-positive subsets. Repertoires with fewer than 30,000 or more than 120,000 public chains, plus five repertoires with anomalous nucleotide sharing, were excluded from co-occurrence clustering. In TCRdb, the immuneACCESS table is reduced to in-frame sequences with V and J assigned. These tables do not hold every clone; where another copy was compared, an unresolved V gene accounts for under half, and the others remain unexplained. Clone size and V and J calls were adopted from that table, with D and trimming inferred from the DNA. The sample table holds approximately 110,000 clones. The ten top clones hold more than 1% of the sample.

In this chain, TRBV6-1 is recombined with TRBJ2-3, and 7 junctional nucleotides match TRBD2. The origin of this receptor is a man between 18 and 35 years old in good health and CMV-seronegative. The sample taken for sequencing was PBMCs. This receptor has the CDR3 CASSEAGAGTPRGSSTDTQYF. The DNA reads TGTGCCAGCAGTGAAGCCGGCGCAGGGACCCCCCGCGGGAGCAGCACAGATACGCAGTATTTT.